The subject of this entry is one T cell receptor beta chain. Antigen: not known. At one of its ends the junction is not consistent with the germline gene, which may arise from a read error. Germline V gene lookup returns CDR1 LGHDT and CDR2 YNNKEL (reference sequence). This CDR3 region has 17 residues. Sample time point: newly diagnosed GD, antithyroid drugs for less than 3 months. PBMC RNA served as the TCR library source. Doctors identified Graves' disease using the American Thyroid Association guidelines. The sample belongs to a study of regulatory T cells in long-lasting Graves disease. General observations from the study: Favoring TRBV28, TRBJ1-2 and TRBJ2-5 was a feature seen in persistent disease.

Arm-PCR with iRepertoire HTBI primers amplified the CDR3 regions for these TCR beta libraries. TCRdb re-called the multiplex PCR reads with MiXCR, one entry per CDR3 protein. Of roughly 520,000 distinct CDR3 sequences listed, around 13% are singletons. These sequences were also reported in another study, on T cells in Graves' hyperthyroidism and ophthalmopathy. That publication notes: Diagnosis of hyperthyroidism was new in patients aged 18 to 65, and its duration was under 2 months.

The source of this sequence is a woman aged 25 to 39 with Graves disease. The chain couples TRBV3-1 to TRBJ2-1; D remains unclear. The sequencing used peripheral blood mononuclear cells (PBMCs), collected at new diagnosis, from a patient treated with antithyroid drugs. The DNA of the CDR3 is TGTGCCAGCAGACAAGGTTCGCCCTATCATGAATTGGATGAGCAGTTCTTC. Encoded protein: CASRQGSPYHELDEQFF.